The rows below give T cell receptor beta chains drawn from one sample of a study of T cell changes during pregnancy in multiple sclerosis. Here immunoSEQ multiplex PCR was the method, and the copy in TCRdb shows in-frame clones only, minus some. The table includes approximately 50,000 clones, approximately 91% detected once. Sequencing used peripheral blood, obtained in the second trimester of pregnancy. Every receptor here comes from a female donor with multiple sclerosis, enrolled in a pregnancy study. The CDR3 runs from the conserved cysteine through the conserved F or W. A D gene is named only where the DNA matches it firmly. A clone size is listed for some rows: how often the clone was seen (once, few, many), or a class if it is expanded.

CAWKSGRRGVSPLHF	TGTGCCTGGAAATCCGGACGGCGGGGGGTTTCACCCCTCCACTTT	TRBV30	.	TRBJ1-6	.
CASSLVHSEQFF	TGTGCCAGCAGCTTAGTTCATAGTGAGCAGTTCTTC	TRBV7-6	.	TRBJ2-1	.
CASSFTGGEDTQYF	TGTGCCAGCAGCTTTACAGGGGGCGAAGATACGCAGTATTTT	TRBV5-4	TRBD1	TRBJ2-3	.
CASTPGQGLGQFF	TGTGCCAGCACCCCAGGGCAGGGGTTAGGGCAGTTCTTC	TRBV27	.	TRBJ2-1	.
CANGVIVGSDGYTF	TGTGCCAACGGGGTAATCGTGGGGTCCGATGGCTACACCTTC	TRBV2	.	TRBJ1-2	.
CASSDGRGAGGNQPQHF	TGCGCCAGCAGCGACGGGAGGGGGGCCGGCGGCAATCAGCCCCAGCATTTT	TRBV4-1	.	TRBJ1-5	few
CASSLGQGESPLHF	TGTGCCAGCAGCCTGGGACAGGGGGAGTCACCCCTCCACTTT	TRBV11-1	TRBD1	TRBJ1-6	.
CASSIDGVRYGYTF	TGTGCCAGTAGTATAGACGGGGTGCGCTATGGCTACACCTTC	TRBV19	.	TRBJ1-2	once
CASGGGGAADTQYF	TGTGCCAGCGGCGGCGGGGGGGCTGCAGATACGCAGTATTTT	TRBV6-1	TRBD2	TRBJ2-3	.
CASRRGSPYNEQFF	TGTGCCTCCCGGAGGGGATCTCCCTACAATGAGCAGTTCTTC	TRBV30	.	TRBJ2-1	.
CASSYSDSGAIYEQYF	TGTGCCAGCAGTTACTCGGATAGCGGGGCCATCTACGAGCAGTACTTC	TRBV6-6	TRBD2	TRBJ2-7	once
CASRQGQNTEAFF	TGCGCCAGCAGGCAGGGACAGAACACTGAAGCTTTCTTT	TRBV5-1	.	TRBJ1-1	.
CASSLAGGLNTGELFF	TGTGCCAGCAGCTTAGCGGGGGGGTTGAACACCGGGGAGCTGTTTTTT	TRBV7-2	TRBD2	TRBJ2-2	.
CASSYPSQGHNTGELFF	TGTGCCAGCAGCTACCCCTCCCAGGGGCATAACACCGGGGAGCTGTTTTTT	TRBV7-3	.	TRBJ2-2	once
CAWSPGGDQPQHF	TGTGCCTGGAGCCCGGGGGGGGACCAGCCCCAGCATTTT	TRBV30	.	TRBJ1-5	.
CASSGTSGGTDTQYF	TGTGCCAGCAGTGGGACTAGCGGGGGCACAGATACGCAGTATTTT	TRBV6-4	TRBD2	TRBJ2-3	.